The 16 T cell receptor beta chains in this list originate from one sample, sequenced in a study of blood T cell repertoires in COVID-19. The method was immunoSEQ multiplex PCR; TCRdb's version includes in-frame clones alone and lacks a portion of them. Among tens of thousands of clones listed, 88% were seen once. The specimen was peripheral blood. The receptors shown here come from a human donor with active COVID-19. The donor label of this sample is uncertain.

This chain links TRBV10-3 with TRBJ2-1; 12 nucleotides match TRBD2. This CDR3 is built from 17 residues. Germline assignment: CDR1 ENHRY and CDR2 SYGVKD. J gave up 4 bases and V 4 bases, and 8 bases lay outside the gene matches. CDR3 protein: CAISAPPSGGAYNEQFF. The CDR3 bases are TGTGCCATCAGTGCCCCCCCTAGCGGGGGGGCATACAATGAGCAGTTCTTC.

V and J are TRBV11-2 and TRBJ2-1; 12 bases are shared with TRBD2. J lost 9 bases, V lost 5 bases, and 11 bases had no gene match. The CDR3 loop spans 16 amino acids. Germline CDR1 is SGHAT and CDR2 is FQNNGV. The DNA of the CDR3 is TGTGCCAGCAGCCGCCGCATAAGGACTAGCGGGGTTGAGCAGTTCTTC. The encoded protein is CASSRRIRTSGVEQFF.

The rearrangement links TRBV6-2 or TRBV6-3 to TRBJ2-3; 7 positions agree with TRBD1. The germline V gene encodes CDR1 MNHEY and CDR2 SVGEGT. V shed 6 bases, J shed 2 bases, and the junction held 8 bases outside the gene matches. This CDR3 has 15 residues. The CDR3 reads CASSLSGTATDTQYF. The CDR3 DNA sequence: TGTGCCAGCAGCTTATCCGGGACAGCCACAGATACGCAGTATTTT.

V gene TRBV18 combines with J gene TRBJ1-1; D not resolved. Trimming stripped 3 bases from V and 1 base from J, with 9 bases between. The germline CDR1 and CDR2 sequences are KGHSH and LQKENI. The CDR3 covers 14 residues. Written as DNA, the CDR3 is TGTGCCAGCTCACCTCTTGAGGGGAACACTGAAGCTTTCTTT. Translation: CASSPLEGNTEAFF.

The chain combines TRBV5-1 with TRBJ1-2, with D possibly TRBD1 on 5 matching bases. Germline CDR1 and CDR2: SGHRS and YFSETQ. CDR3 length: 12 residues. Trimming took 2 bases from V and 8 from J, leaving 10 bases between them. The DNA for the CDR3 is TGCGCCAGCAGCTTTGAAGGGGAAGGCTACACCTTC. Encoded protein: CASSFEGEGYTF.

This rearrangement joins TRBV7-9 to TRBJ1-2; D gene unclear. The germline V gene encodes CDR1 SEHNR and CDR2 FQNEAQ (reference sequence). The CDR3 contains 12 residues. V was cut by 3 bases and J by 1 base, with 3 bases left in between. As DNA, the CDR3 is TGTGCCAGCAGCTTCAGTAACTATGGCTACACCTTC. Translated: CASSFSNYGYTF.

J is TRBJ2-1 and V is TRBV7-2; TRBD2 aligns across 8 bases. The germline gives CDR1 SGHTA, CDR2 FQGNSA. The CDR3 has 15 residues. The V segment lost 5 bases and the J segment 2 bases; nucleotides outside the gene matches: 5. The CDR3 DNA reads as TGTGCCAGCAGCCCCCCGACTAGCGCCTACAATGAGCAGTTCTTC. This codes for CASSPPTSAYNEQFF.

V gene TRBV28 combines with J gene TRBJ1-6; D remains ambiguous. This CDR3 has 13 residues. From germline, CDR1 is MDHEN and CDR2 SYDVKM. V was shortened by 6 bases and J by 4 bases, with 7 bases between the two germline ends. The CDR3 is CASSLTYNSPLHF. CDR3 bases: TGTGCCAGCAGCCTGACTTATAATTCACCCCTCCACTTT.

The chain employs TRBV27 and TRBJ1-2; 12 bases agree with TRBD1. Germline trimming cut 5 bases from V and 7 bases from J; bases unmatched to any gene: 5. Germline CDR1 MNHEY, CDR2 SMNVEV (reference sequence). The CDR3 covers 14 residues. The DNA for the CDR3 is TGTGCCAGCAGTCGGGGACAGGGGGCGCTTGGCTACACCTTC. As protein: CASSRGQGALGYTF.

The CDR3 loop reads CASSYLIYNEQFF. The DNA for the CDR3 is TGTGCCAGCAGTTACCTTATCTACAATGAGCAGTTCTTC. The chain is built from TRBV6-2 or TRBV6-3 and TRBJ2-1; no clear D. V was cut by 2 bases and J by 3 bases, with 5 bases left in between. Germline CDR1 reads MNHEY; CDR2 reads SVGEGT. The CDR3 runs 13 residues.

The CDR3 DNA is TGTGCCAGCAGCTTAGTCGGTGGATCGGCGGGAAACGAGCAGTACTTC. Its protein is CASSLVGGSAGNEQYF. J is TRBJ2-7 and V is TRBV7-2; maybe TRBD2 (6 bases). Deletions cut 1 base from V and 5 bases from J, with 18 bases between. The V gene's germline CDR1 is SGHTA and CDR2 FQGNSA. This CDR3 region has 16 residues.

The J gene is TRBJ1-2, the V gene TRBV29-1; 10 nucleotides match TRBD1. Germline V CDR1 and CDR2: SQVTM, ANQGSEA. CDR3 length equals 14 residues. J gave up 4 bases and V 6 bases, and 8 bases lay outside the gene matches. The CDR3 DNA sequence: TGCAGCGTCGGAGACAGGGGGCTGGCCTATGGCTACACCTTC. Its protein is CSVGDRGLAYGYTF.

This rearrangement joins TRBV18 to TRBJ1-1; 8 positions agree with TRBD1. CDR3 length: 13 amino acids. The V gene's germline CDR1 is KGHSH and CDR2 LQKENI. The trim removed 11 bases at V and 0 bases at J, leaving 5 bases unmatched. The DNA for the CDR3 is TGTGCCTGCCGACAGGGGATGAACACTGAAGCTTTCTTT. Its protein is CACRQGMNTEAFF.

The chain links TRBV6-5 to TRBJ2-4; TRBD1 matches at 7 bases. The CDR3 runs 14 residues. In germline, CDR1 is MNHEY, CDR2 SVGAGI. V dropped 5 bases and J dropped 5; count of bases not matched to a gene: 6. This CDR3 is CASSLRDRQNIQYF. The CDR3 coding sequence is TGTGCCAGCAGTCTCCGGGACAGACAAAACATTCAGTACTTC.

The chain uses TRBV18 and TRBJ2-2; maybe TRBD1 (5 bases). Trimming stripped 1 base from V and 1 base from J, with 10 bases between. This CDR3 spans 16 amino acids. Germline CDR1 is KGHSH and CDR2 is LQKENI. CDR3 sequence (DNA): TGTGCCAGCTCACCACTTTCCACAGGGAACACCGGGGAGCTGTTTTTT. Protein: CASSPLSTGNTGELFF.

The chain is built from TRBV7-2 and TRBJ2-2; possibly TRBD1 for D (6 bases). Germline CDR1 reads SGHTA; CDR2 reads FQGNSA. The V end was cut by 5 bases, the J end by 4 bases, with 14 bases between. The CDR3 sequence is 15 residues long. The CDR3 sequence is CASSKLRQVTGELFF. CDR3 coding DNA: TGTGCCAGCAGCAAACTCCGACAGGTCACCGGGGAGCTGTTTTTT.